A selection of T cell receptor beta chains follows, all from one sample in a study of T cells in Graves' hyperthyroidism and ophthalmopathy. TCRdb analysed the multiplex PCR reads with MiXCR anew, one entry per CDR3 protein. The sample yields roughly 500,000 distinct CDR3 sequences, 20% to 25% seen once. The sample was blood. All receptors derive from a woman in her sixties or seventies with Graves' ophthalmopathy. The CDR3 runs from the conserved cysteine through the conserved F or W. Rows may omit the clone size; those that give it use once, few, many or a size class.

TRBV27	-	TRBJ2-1	CASRPTVVGPGEQFF
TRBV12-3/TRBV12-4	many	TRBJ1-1	CASSSTGANTEAFF
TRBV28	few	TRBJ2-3	CASSFGGQGTDTQYF
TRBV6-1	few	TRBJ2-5	CASSGITGGAGKTQYF
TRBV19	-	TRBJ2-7	CASSATGLGEQYF
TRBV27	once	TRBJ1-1	CASSLFWGGQKNTEAFF
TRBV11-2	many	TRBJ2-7	CASSYIAGYEQYF
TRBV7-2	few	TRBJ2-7	CASSPRSGAYEQYF
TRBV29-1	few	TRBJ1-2	CSVEGGRVYGYTF
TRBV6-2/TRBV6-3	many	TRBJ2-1	CASRWDRVGEQFF
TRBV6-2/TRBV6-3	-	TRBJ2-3	CASSYPDTDTQYF
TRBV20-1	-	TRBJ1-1	CSASDRVGEAFF
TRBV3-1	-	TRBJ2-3	CASSQSRGRTQYF
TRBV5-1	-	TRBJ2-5	CASSSKGGSIQETQYF
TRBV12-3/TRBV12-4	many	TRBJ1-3	CASSRRSSGNTIYF
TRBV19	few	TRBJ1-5	CASSTTRTAPSQPQHF
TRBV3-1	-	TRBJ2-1	CASSQDRTGRGEQFF
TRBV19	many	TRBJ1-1	CASGRDTLGTEAFF
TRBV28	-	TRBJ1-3	CASSLVGAGNTIYF
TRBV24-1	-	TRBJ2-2	CATSDPTDFTGELFF
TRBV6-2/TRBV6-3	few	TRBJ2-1	CASSTPGPMKQFF
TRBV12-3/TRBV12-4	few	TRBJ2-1	CASGGPTSLDEQFF
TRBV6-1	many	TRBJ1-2	CASRQTNYGYTF
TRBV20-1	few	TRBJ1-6	CSARDHGGYGSPLHF
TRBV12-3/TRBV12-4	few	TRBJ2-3	CASSLTDPGWVTDTQYF
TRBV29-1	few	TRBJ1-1	CSVEGARGQARAFF
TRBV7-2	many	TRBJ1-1	CASSLVLTAKEAFF
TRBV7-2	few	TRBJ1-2	CASSSVGHPYGYTF
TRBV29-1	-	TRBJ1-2	CSVVGGNYGYTF
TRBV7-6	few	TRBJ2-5	CASSSTSFGETQYF
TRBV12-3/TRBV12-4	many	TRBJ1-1	CASSIAGASNTEAFF
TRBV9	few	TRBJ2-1	CASSVGWSSSYNEQFF
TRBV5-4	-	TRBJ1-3	CASSERAGNTIYF
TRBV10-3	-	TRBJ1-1	CAISELGEAFF
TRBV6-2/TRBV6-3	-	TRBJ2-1	CACREGLADYNEQFF
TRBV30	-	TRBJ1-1	CAWSPETVNTEAFF
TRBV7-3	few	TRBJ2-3	CASSLTAVQGPTDTQYF
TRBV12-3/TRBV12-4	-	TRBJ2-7	CASRPGAGTYEQYF
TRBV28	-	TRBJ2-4	CASSPPGTGIEDIQYF
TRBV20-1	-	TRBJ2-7	CSAIAAGVPYEQYF
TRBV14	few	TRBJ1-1	CASSRREAGGRHDTEAFF
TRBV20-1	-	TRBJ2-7	CSARGTSGRVSYEQYF
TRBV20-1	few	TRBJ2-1	CSARGGTSPNEQFF
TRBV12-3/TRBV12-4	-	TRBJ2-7	CASSPRLVYEQYF
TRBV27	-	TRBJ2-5	CASSQQGLLRIGYQETQYF
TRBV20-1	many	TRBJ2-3	CSASLGAKDTQYF
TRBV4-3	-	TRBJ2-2	CASSLGDVSTGELFF
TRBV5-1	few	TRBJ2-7	CASSLGDSQNSYEQYF